This entry lists 26 T cell receptor beta chains sequenced from one sample in a study of PD-1 blockade in classical Hodgkin lymphoma. Time point meaning: newly diagnosed, previously untreated cHL patient sample. CD4+ T cells were purified from thawed PBMCs by magnetic negative selection. This table comes from immunoSEQ multiplex PCR, and its TCRdb copy is limited to in-frame clones, with some not included. The sample lists about 21,000 clones, about 83% occurring once. The sequencing input was CD4+ T cells from blood. Receptors originate from a human donor with classical Hodgkin lymphoma.

This chain links TRBV5-1 with TRBJ1-1; TRBD1 aligns across 7 bases. The CDR3 runs to 14 residues. J lost 1 base, V lost 2 bases, and 2 bases had no gene match. CDR1 is SGHRS and CDR2 is YFSETQ in the germline V gene. The CDR3 is CASSFRTGNTEAFF. CDR3 nucleotide sequence: TGCGCCAGCAGCTTCCGGACAGGGAACACTGAAGCTTTCTTT.

This clone was observed a few times. The rearrangement uses TRBV19 and TRBJ2-7, with 8 bases lining up with TRBD2. Germline CDR1 is LNHDA and CDR2 is SQIVND (reference sequence). V was pared by 10 bases and J by 6 bases, with 11 bases of the junction left unmatched. This CDR3 is 13 amino acids long. The CDR3 DNA sequence: TGTGCCACCTCCGGGACTAGGGGTACCGAGCAGTACTTC. Its protein product is CATSGTRGTEQYF.

The rearrangement uses TRBV4-2 and TRBJ2-2; 8 bases fit TRBD1. The germline CDR1 and CDR2 sequences are LGHNA and YNFKEQ. The junction had 4 bases not matched to a gene; V was cut back by 4 bases and J by 6 bases. This CDR3 is built from 14 residues. Here the CDR3 DNA reads TGTGCCAGCAGCCTTACGACAGGGGCCGGGGAGCTGTTTTTT. Translating it yields CASSLTTGAGELFF.

V and J are TRBV7-2 and TRBJ1-1; 8 positions agree with TRBD1. V lost 1 base to trimming and J lost 2 bases; unmatched junction nucleotides: 3. The CDR3 has 15 amino acids. Germline CDR1 is SGHTA and CDR2 is FQGNSA. The CDR3 sequence: CASSLDDRGNTEAFF. CDR3 in DNA: TGTGCCAGCAGCTTAGATGACAGGGGAAACACTGAAGCTTTCTTT.

This chain links TRBV7-9 with TRBJ1-1; D remains ambiguous. The germline gives CDR1 SEHNR, CDR2 FQNEAQ (reference sequence). The V gene lost 4 bases and the J gene lost 5 bases, with 11 bases spanning the gap. The CDR3 runs to 13 residues. The CDR3 nucleotides are TGTGCCAGCAGCTCCTGGCGGTTAACTGAAGCTTTCTTT. It encodes CASSSWRLTEAFF.

The rearrangement uses TRBV6-5 and TRBJ2-5; no definite D call. The germline V and J ends were trimmed by 2 bases and 4 bases, with 8 bases remaining between them. CDR1 MNHEY and CDR2 SVGAGI come from the germline V gene. The CDR3 is 13 amino acids. CDR3: CASSYGRTETQYF. CDR3 DNA sequence: TGTGCCAGCAGTTACGGTCGGACAGAGACCCAGTACTTC.

This clone has just a few counts. This rearrangement joins TRBV28 to TRBJ1-5; possible D gene TRBD1, 5 bases. Trimming removed 2 bases from V and 3 bases from J, with 14 bases in between. The V gene's germline CDR1 is MDHEN and CDR2 SYDVKM. CDR3 length: 16 amino acids. DNA of the CDR3: TGTGCCAGCAGTTTAGGGACGGCCCTCCCCAATCAGCCCCAGCATTTT. Residues: CASSLGTALPNQPQHF.

The gene calls are TRBV19 and TRBJ2-5; D not certain. Germline CDR1 reads LNHDA; CDR2 reads SQIVND (reference sequence). The CDR3 covers 14 residues. The V gene lost 3 bases and the J gene lost 2 bases, with 10 bases spanning the gap. CDR3 nucleotide sequence: TGTGCCAGTAGTATTTCCGGGTCTCAAGAGACCCAGTACTTC. Translated: CASSISGSQETQYF.

The chain recombines TRBV19 with TRBJ1-5; no reliable D call. V was clipped by 4 bases and J by 6 bases, with 7 bases between them. The CDR3 loop spans 12 amino acids. Germline loops: CDR1 LNHDA, CDR2 SQIVND (reference sequence). This chain's CDR3 is CASSTIFQPQHF. Written as DNA, the CDR3 is TGTGCCAGTAGTACCATATTTCAGCCCCAGCATTTT.

The genes are TRBV10-1 and TRBJ2-1, with TRBD2 matching 8 bases. The germline CDR1 and CDR2 sequences are WNHNN and SYGVQD (reference sequence). The CDR3 spans 16 residues. V was clipped by 2 bases and J by 1 base; unmatched bases: 4. The CDR3 DNA reads as TGCGCCAGCAGTGAGACTATAGCGGGATCCTACAATGAGCAGTTCTTC. Amino acids: CASSETIAGSYNEQFF.

This clone was detected a few times. V usage is TRBV5-8 and J usage is TRBJ2-1; D is possibly TRBD1 (5 bases). Germline V gene sequence: CDR1 SGHTS, CDR2 YDEGEE. Trimming removed 3 bases from V and 2 bases from J, with 12 bases in between. This CDR3 is built from 15 residues. The CDR3 sequence: CASSYDSGTYNEQFF. CDR3 in DNA: TGTGCCAGCAGCTACGACTCAGGGACCTACAATGAGCAGTTCTTC.

The chain couples TRBV7-2 to TRBJ1-5; TRBD1 might be the D (5 bases). Germline values: CDR1 SGHTA, CDR2 FQGNSA. This CDR3 has 16 residues. Trimming pared 1 base from V and 0 bases from J, leaving 10 bases between. This CDR3 is CASSLVAGYSNQPQHF. The CDR3 DNA follows: TGTGCCAGCAGCTTAGTAGCAGGGTATAGCAATCAGCCCCAGCATTTT. Drawing the rest from reference TRBV7-2 and TRBJ1-5, the complete variable domain is GAGVSQSPSNKVTEKGKDVELRCDPISGHTALYWYRQSLGQGLEFLIYFQGNSAPDKSGLPSDRFSAERTGGSVSTLTIQRTQQEDSAVYLCASSLVAGYSNQPQHFGDGTRLSIL.

The CDR3 region has the DNA TGTGCCAGTAGTATAGAGTCCAGGGGATGGATAGGCACTGAAGCTTTCTTT. This sequence encodes CASSIESRGWIGTEAFF. The V call is TRBV19, the J call TRBJ1-1, with D perhaps matching TRBD1 (6 bases). V was shortened by 0 bases and J by 4 bases, with 18 bases between the two germline ends. The CDR3 runs 17 residues. Germline lookup yields CDR1 LNHDA and CDR2 SQIVND (reference sequence).

This clone has just one count. V usage is TRBV19 and J usage is TRBJ2-7; D unclear. The CDR3 runs 15 residues. V was shortened by 5 bases and J by 1 base, with 15 bases between the two germline ends. Per the germline V gene, CDR1 is LNHDA and CDR2 is SQIVND (reference sequence). CDR3: CASSPSSETSYEQYF. CDR3 bases: TGTGCCAGTAGTCCATCCTCGGAGACGTCCTACGAGCAGTACTTC.

Only one count was recorded for this clone. The chain couples TRBV5-1 to TRBJ1-3; weak D call: TRBD1 (5 bases). V was clipped by 3 bases and J by 2 bases, with 9 bases between them. The length of the CDR3 is 14 residues. CDR1 and CDR2 from the germline V gene are SGHRS and YFSETQ. The CDR3 region has the DNA TGCGCCAGCAGCTCGCAGGGACCTGGAAACACCATATATTTT. Encoded protein: CASSSQGPGNTIYF.

Note on this clone: The identical CDR3 is also encoded by other nucleotide sequences in the sample. The chain uses TRBV4-2 and TRBJ1-1; D may be TRBD1 (6 bases). In germline, CDR1 is LGHNA, CDR2 YNFKEQ. Trimming took 0 bases from V and 11 from J, leaving 19 bases between them. The CDR3 loop spans 15 amino acids. In DNA, the CDR3 is TGTGCCAGCAGCCAAGATATCGGGGGGGCAGGGGAGGCTTTCTTT. Translation gives CASSQDIGGAGEAFF.

The chain carries TRBV28 and TRBJ2-5; D is ambiguous. This CDR3 is 14 amino acids long. Trimming left V 3 bases short and J 4 bases short, with 12 bases between. Germline-derived CDR1 and CDR2 are MDHEN and SYDVKM. The CDR3 loop is CASSFPPGPETQYF. The CDR3 nucleotides read TGTGCCAGCAGTTTCCCCCCGGGTCCAGAGACCCAGTACTTC.

V gene TRBV7-3 combines with J gene TRBJ2-7, with D possibly matching TRBD1 (5 bases). The CDR3 consists of 14 residues. The germline V and J ends were trimmed by 3 bases and 3 bases, with 12 bases remaining between them. Germline V gene sequence: CDR1 SGHTA, CDR2 FQGTGA. The DNA of the CDR3 is TGTGCCAGCAGCTTTAGGCAGGGTTACTACGAGCAGTACTTC. Protein product: CASSFRQGYYEQYF.

The gene calls are TRBV5-1 and TRBJ1-2; possible D gene TRBD1, 5 bases. There are 11 residues in the CDR3. V dropped 6 bases and J dropped 4 bases, with 7 bases sitting between them. Germline CDR1 is SGHRS and CDR2 is YFSETQ. CDR3 loop: CASKDSYGYTF. For the CDR3, the DNA is TGCGCCAGCAAAGACAGCTATGGCTACACCTTC.

The sample holds a few counts of this clone. V usage is TRBV2 and J usage is TRBJ1-3; no clear D. The CDR3 loop spans 13 amino acids. Germline V CDR1 and CDR2: SNHLY, FYNNEI. The V end lost 7 bases, the J end lost 3 bases, and 10 bases lay between the germline ends. The CDR3 spells CASTREVGNTIYF. The DNA for the CDR3 is TGTGCCAGCACCCGGGAAGTTGGAAACACCATATATTTT.

This clone occurred once. V and J are TRBV7-9 and TRBJ2-2, with TRBD2 as a possible D gene (7 bases). V gave up 1 base and J gave up 1 base, with 13 bases separating them. The CDR3 consists of 17 residues. Germline CDR1 reads SEHNR; CDR2 reads FQNEAQ (reference sequence). The CDR3 loop reads CASSLGGGLLNTGELFF. For the CDR3, the DNA is TGTGCCAGCAGCTTAGGAGGGGGACTACTGAACACCGGGGAGCTGTTTTTT.

The chain recombines TRBV7-6 with TRBJ2-5, with 8 bases lining up with TRBD1. The CDR3 spans 13 residues. V dropped 11 bases and J dropped 1; count of bases not matched to a gene: 6. Per germline, CDR1 SGHVS and CDR2 FNYEAQ. The CDR3 DNA reads as TGTGCCGCGTCAGGGGGCCCCCAAGAGACCCAGTACTTC. Residues: CAASGGPQETQYF.

The CDR3 loop reads CASSVSLGQEDTQYF. The CDR3 bases are TGTGCCAGCAGCGTATCCCTCGGACAAGAAGATACGCAGTATTTT. The chain employs TRBV9 and TRBJ2-3; tentative D call: TRBD1 (5 bases). This CDR3 comprises 15 residues. V lost 1 base and J lost 5, with 14 bases in between. Per the germline V gene, CDR1 is SGDLS and CDR2 is YYNGEE.

The CDR3 bases are TGCGCCAGCAGCGTAGGGGGGAACTCCAATCAGCCCCAGCATTTT. Translating gives CASSVGGNSNQPQHF. The V gene is TRBV5-1, the J gene TRBJ1-5; TRBD1 is a possible D gene (6 bases). Germline values: CDR1 SGHRS, CDR2 YFSETQ. The CDR3 runs to 15 residues. V was pared by 4 bases and J by 3 bases, with 14 bases between.

This chain uses TRBV5-1 with TRBJ1-2; TRBD1 aligns across 9 bases. V lost 4 bases to trimming and J lost 4 bases; unmatched junction nucleotides: 11. The V gene's germline CDR1 is SGHRS and CDR2 YFSETQ. The CDR3 is 16 residues long. CDR3 sequence reads: CASSPLGVDRGYGYTF. The CDR3 DNA reads TGCGCCAGCAGCCCGCTGGGGGTGGACAGGGGCTATGGCTACACCTTC.

The J gene is TRBJ1-4, the V gene TRBV2; a possible D gene is TRBD1 (6 bases). With 0 bases removed from V and 7 bases from J, the gap between germline ends came to 15 bases. This CDR3 is built from 16 residues. Germline values: CDR1 SNHLY, CDR2 FYNNEI. CDR3 protein: CASSEALGTSGEKLFF. CDR3 nucleotides: TGTGCCAGCAGTGAAGCGCTTGGGACAAGTGGTGAAAAACTGTTTTTT.